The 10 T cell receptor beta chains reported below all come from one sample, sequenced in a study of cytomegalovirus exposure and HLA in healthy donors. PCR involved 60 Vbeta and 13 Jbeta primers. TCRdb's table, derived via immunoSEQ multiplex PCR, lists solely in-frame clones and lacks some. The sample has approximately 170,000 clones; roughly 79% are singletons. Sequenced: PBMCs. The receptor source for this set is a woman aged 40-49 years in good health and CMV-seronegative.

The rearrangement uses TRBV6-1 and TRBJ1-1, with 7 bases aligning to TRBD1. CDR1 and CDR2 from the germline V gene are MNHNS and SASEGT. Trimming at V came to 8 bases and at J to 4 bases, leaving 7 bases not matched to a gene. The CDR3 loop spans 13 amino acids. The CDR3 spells CASSRQGGTEAFF. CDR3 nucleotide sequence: TGTGCCAGCTCCAGACAGGGAGGCACTGAAGCTTTCTTT.

In DNA form, the CDR3 reads TGTGCCAGCAAAGCTGCAACTAATGAAAAACTGTTTTTT. It specifies CASKAATNEKLFF. The chain is built from TRBV2 and TRBJ1-4; D is ambiguous. The CDR3 runs to 13 residues. Germline assignment: CDR1 SNHLY and CDR2 FYNNEI. V lost 7 bases, J lost 0 bases, and 6 bases lay in between.

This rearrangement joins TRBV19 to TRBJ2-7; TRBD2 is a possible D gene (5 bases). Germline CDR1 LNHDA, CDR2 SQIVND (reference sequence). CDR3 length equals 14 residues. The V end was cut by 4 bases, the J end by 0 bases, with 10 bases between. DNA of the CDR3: TGTGCCAGTAGTACCCTAGCTACCTCCTACGAGCAGTACTTC. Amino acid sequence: CASSTLATSYEQYF.

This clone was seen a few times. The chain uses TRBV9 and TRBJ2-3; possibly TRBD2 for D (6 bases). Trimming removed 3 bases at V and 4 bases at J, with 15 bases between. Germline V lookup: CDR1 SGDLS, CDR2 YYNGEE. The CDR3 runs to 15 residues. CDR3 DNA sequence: TGTGCCAGCAGCGAGGCGGCGGGGAGCGCAGATACGCAGTATTTT. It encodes CASSEAAGSADTQYF.

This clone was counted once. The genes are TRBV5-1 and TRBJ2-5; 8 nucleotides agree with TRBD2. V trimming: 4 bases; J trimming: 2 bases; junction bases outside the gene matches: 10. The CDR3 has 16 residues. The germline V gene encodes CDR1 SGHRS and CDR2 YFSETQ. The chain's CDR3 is CASSTGGGSGQETQYF. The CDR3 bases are TGCGCCAGCAGCACCGGGGGGGGATCGGGGCAAGAGACCCAGTACTTC.

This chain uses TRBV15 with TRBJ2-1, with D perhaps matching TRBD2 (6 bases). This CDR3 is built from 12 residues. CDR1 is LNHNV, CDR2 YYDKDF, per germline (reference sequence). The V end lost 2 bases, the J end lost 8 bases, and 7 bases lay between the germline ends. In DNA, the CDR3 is TGTGCCACCAGCAGAAGGGAGGATGAGCAGTTCTTC. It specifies CATSRREDEQFF.

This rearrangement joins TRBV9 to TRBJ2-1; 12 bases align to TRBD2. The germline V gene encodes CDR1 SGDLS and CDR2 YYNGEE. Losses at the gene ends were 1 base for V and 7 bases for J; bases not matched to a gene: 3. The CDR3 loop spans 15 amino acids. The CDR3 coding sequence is TGTGCCAGCAGCGTACTAGCGGGAGGGCCAAATGAGCAGTTCTTC. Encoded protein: CASSVLAGGPNEQFF.

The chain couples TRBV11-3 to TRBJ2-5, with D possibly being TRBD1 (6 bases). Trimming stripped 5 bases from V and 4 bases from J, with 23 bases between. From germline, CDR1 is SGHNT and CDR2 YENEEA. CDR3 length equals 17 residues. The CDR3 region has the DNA TGTGCCAGCAGCCAAACAGGGTATTCGAGTACCCTAGAGACCCAGTACTTC. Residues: CASSQTGYSSTLETQYF.

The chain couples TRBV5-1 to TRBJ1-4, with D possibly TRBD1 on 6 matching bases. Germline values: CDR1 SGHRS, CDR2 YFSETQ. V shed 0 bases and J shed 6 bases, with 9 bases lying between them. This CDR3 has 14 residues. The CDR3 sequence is CASSLGRGDEKLFF. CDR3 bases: TGCGCCAGCAGCTTGGGCAGGGGAGATGAAAAACTGTTTTTT.

The CDR3 region is CASSLQGDISGELFF. The CDR3 nucleotides are TGTGCCAGCAGCTTACAGGGGGATATATCCGGGGAGCTGTTTTTT. The V call is TRBV7-6, the J call TRBJ2-2, with 7 bases fitting TRBD1. The length of the CDR3 is 15 residues. From germline, CDR1 is SGHVS and CDR2 FNYEAQ. V was pared by 2 bases and J by 6 bases, with 6 bases of the junction left unmatched.